Following are 22 T cell receptor delta chains from one sample sequenced in a study of gamma-delta T cells after stem cell transplantation. TCRdb re-called clones from the RT-PCR reads using CATT. The sample consists of some 2,500 delta-chain clones, around 19% of them appearing once. Sequenced sample: gamma-delta T cells. The receptors shown here come from a human donor. It is not recorded whose cells these are; they may come from a transplant donor.

This clone was detected only a few times. V gene TRDV1 combines with J gene TRDJ3, with 7 bases fitting TRDD3. Germline CDR1 reads TSWWSYY; CDR2 reads QGS. The CDR3 is 20 residues long. V gave up 0 bases and J gave up 0 bases; unmatched junction bases: 8. As DNA, the CDR3 is TGTGCTCTTGGGGAACTATATGTGGGGGACAGCTCCTGGGACACCCGACAGATGTTTTTC. Translation: CALGELYVGDSSWDTRQMFF.

This CDR3 reads CALGEIGLLSYGVLGDYVRSSHTDKLIF. CDR3 nucleotides: TGTGCTCTTGGGGAAATAGGGTTATTGTCCTACGGTGTACTGGGGGATTATGTCCGTTCGTCCCATACCGATAAACTCATCTTT. This chain uses TRDV1 with TRDJ1, with 10 positions matching TRDD3. The J gene is not listed in TCRdb, so it was assigned here from a DNA match to germline. CDR1 TSWWSYY and CDR2 QGS come from the germline V gene. This CDR3 spans 28 amino acids. V lost 2 bases to trimming and J lost 2 bases; unmatched junction nucleotides: 41.

Notes on this clone: A read error may produce the germline difference seen at one junction end. The chain uses TRDV1 and TRDJ2; D possibly matches TRDD2 or TRDD3 (7 bases each). No J gene is reported in TCRdb; it was inferred here by comparing the DNA with germline. Germline V lookup: CDR1 TSWWSYY, CDR2 QGS. This CDR3 is built from 22 residues. In nucleotides, the CDR3 is TGTGCTATTGGGGGAATTTCCTACGACGACTGGGTGAAAACCCGCGAGACAGCAAAACTCTTCTTT. Translating it yields CAIGGISYDDWVKTRETAKLFF.

A note on this clone: A read error may produce the germline difference seen at one junction end. The rearrangement links TRDV1 to TRDJ1, with a possible D match to TRDD3 (8 bases). TCRdb lists no J gene, so it was determined here by aligning the DNA to germline. The germline V gene encodes CDR1 TSWWSYY and CDR2 QGS. CDR3 length: 21 amino acids. The CDR3 is CALGERFLRVLGAGPGLKLIF. As DNA, the CDR3 is TGTGCCCTTGGGGAGCGGTTCCTACGTGTACTGGGGGCCGGACCCGGACTAAAACTCATCTTT.

In its sample, this clone is medium-sized. This chain joins TRDV1 and TRDJ1, with 9 bases identical to TRDD3. Germline trimming cut 0 bases from V and 0 bases from J; bases unmatched to any gene: 20. Germline loops: CDR1 TSWWSYY, CDR2 QGS. The CDR3 is 22 residues long. CDR3 coding DNA: TGTGCTCTTGGGGAACTAACCCCGTACTGGGGGACCGAAATCTTATACACCGATAAACTCATCTTT. Amino acid sequence: CALGELTPYWGTEILYTDKLIF.

CDR3 coding DNA: TGTGCTGTTGGGGAACTGCACTCTACGGGGATAACCACCGATAAACTCATCTTT. Residues: CAVGELHSTGITTDKLIF. No call was made for the V gene; the J gene is TRDJ1; the table gives TRDD3 as D, unverified against the DNA. The CDR3 extends over 18 amino acids.

Turning to this clone: One end of the junction does not line up with germline, which may come from a read error. Additional DNA sequences in this sample encode the identical CDR3. This chain connects TRDV3 to TRDJ1; 9 bases line up with TRDD3. Germline V gene data show CDR1 as TVYSNPD and CDR2 as GDNSRS (reference sequence). The CDR3 contains 15 residues. The CDR3 DNA sequence: TGTGCCTTTATTACTGGGGGACCCCACACCGACAAACTCATCTTT. This codes for CAFITGGPHTDKLIF.

This clone was observed a few times. Since a much larger clone is just one base distant, this may be a read error. The V and J genes are TRDV1 and TRDJ2; D not certain. Germline values: CDR1 TSWWSYY, CDR2 QGS. The CDR3 has 15 residues. The CDR3 protein is CALGELRFLTAQPFF. CDR3 DNA sequence: TGTGCTCTTGGGGAACTCCGGTTTTTGACAGCACAACCCTTCTTT.

For this clone: With a much larger clone just one base away, this may be a read error. V gene TRDV2 combines with J gene TRDJ3, with 10 nucleotides matching TRDD3. The CDR3 extends over 23 amino acids. Germline V gives CDR1 GEAIGNYY, CDR2 EKD. Here the CDR3 reads CACDTGFLGDTGKPTWDARQMFF. Written as DNA, the CDR3 is TGTGCCTGTGACACCGGGTTTTTGGGGGATACTGGTAAGCCGACCTGGGACGCCCGACAGATGTTTTTC.

This clone came up a few times. Other nucleotide sequences in the sample specify the same CDR3. The chain uses TRDV1 and TRDJ2; 11 nucleotides align to TRDD3. Germline V gene data show CDR1 as TSWWSYY and CDR2 as QGS. The CDR3 length is 18 residues. The V and J ends lost 0 bases and 7 bases, in that order; junction bases with no gene match: 10. CDR3 protein: CALGELEGWGIQGAQLFF. The CDR3 DNA is TGTGCTCTTGGGGAACTAGAGGGCTGGGGGATACAGGGAGCACAACTCTTCTTT.

CDR3 region: CALGERSTTKGDTKTDKLIF. The DNA of the CDR3 is TGTGCTCTTGGGGAAAGGAGTACTACAAAGGGGGATACAAAAACCGATAAACTCATCTTT. This chain joins TRDV1 and TRDJ1; 9 bases line up with TRDD3. Germline matching of the DNA provided the J gene here, since TCRdb leaves it blank. The CDR3 runs 20 residues. CDR1 and CDR2 (germline): TSWWSYY, QGS. With V trimmed by 2 bases and J by 2 bases, 18 bases remained unmatched.

This clone has a handful of counts. The limits of the CDR3 on the DNA are not certain, so only TCRdb's listed CDR3 is given. This chain connects TRDV3 to TRDJ2; the DNA was not used to check the table's D call, TRDD3. Germline values: CDR1 TVYSNPD, CDR2 GDNSRS (reference sequence). The CDR3 is 21 residues long, ends included. CDR3 sequence: CAFQLSHLWEYWGDGAAQHFF.

The V call is TRDV1, the J call TRDJ1; TRDD3 aligns across 10 bases. After removal of 1 base from V and 7 bases from J, the junction contained 9 bases not matched to a gene. Per germline, CDR1 TSWWSYY and CDR2 QGS. This CDR3 is built from 16 residues. The chain's CDR3 is CALGERGTGGFGKLIF. The CDR3 nucleotides are TGTGCTCTTGGGGAACGTGGTACTGGGGGATTTGGTAAACTCATCTTT.

Turning to this clone: Possible read error: a much larger clone is one base away. The chain uses TRDV2 and TRDJ3; 8 bases agree with TRDD3. Germline CDR1 reads GEAIGNYY; CDR2 reads EKD. This CDR3 is built from 16 residues. The CDR3 region is CACDTWGYWDTRRMFF. As DNA, the CDR3 is TGTGCCTGTGACACCTGGGGATACTGGGACACCCGACGGATGTTTTTC.

This clone is categorized as medium-sized (0.01 to 0.1%). The gene calls are TRDV1 and TRDJ2, with 11 bases lining up with TRDD3. CDR3 length: 23 residues. Germline V gene data show CDR1 as TSWWSYY and CDR2 as QGS. Unmatched junction bases numbered 18, after V lost 0 bases and J lost 0 bases. CDR3 sequence reads: CALGELAEQGGGYALALTAQLFF. The CDR3 DNA reads TGTGCTCTTGGGGAACTTGCCGAACAGGGTGGGGGATACGCGTTGGCTTTGACAGCACAACTCTTCTTT.

Concerning this clone: The sample carries other DNA sequences with the same CDR3. The genes are TRDV3 and TRDJ1; D gene ambiguous. The CDR3 is 17 amino acids. Germline CDR1 is TVYSNPD and CDR2 is GDNSRS (reference sequence). The V end was cut by 1 base, the J end by 3 bases, with 24 bases between. CDR3: CAFTAVCRRLGADKLIF. The CDR3, as DNA: TGTGCCTTTACAGCTGTCTGTAGAAGACTCGGGGCCGATAAACTCATCTTT.

With regard to this clone: Sequence at one end of the junction differs from germline and may be a read error. The sample contains more than one DNA sequence encoding this CDR3. The V gene is TRDV1, the J gene TRDJ2, with D possibly TRDD3 on 9 matching bases. Per germline, CDR1 TSWWSYY and CDR2 QGS. The CDR3 totals 25 residues. The CDR3 DNA sequence: TGTGCTCTCGGGGAACCCACTTCCTACTGGGGATACGATTCTCGAGGGGTGCATTTGACAGCACAACTCTTCTTT. Translated, it gives CALGEPTSYWGYDSRGVHLTAQLFF.

A few counts support this clone. This chain uses TRDV2 with TRDJ3; tentative D call: TRDD3 (6 bases). The germline CDR1 and CDR2 sequences are GEAIGNYY and EKD. CDR3 length: 19 residues. The V gene lost 3 bases and the J gene lost 3 bases, with 20 bases spanning the gap. This CDR3 is CACDPPRDIDYWDTRQMFF. CDR3 nucleotide sequence: TGTGCCTGTGACCCACCGAGGGATATTGATTACTGGGACACCCGACAGATGTTTTTC.

This clone has a handful of counts. This may arise from a read error, as a much more abundant clone is one base away. The rearrangement joins TRDV2 to TRDJ1; TRDD3 matches 9 bases. The J segment lost 3 bases and the V segment lost 0 bases, leaving 13 bases of the junction unmatched. The germline V gene encodes CDR1 GEAIGNYY and CDR2 EKD. This CDR3 is built from 18 residues. This CDR3 reads CACDTGGSGGCGSDKLIF. In DNA, the CDR3 is TGTGCCTGTGACACCGGGGGCTCTGGGGGATGTGGTTCCGATAAACTCATCTTT.

In this sample, this clone is large. This rearrangement joins TRDV2 to TRDJ3; D not resolved. The CDR3 covers 18 residues. V was cut by 4 bases and J by 0 bases, with 15 bases left in between. Germline V gene lookup returns CDR1 GEAIGNYY and CDR2 EKD. Written as DNA, the CDR3 is TGTGCCTGTGATCCCGTACTGCTTAGCTCCTGGGACACCCGACAGATGTTTTTC. Its translation is CACDPVLLSSWDTRQMFF.

The J gene is TRDJ1, the V gene TRDV2, with 7 bases fitting TRDD3. Because TCRdb records no J gene, it was assigned here through a match of the DNA to germline. This CDR3 contains 12 residues. V lost 1 base and J lost 8; bases outside the gene matches: 3. Germline CDR1 is GEAIGNYY and CDR2 is EKD. CDR3 sequence: CACDTGGEKLIF. In DNA form, the CDR3 reads TGTGCCTGTGACACTGGGGGAGAAAAACTCATCTTT.

This clone was counted only a few times. This could be a read error, since a much larger clone is one nucleotide away. The chain combines TRDV2 with TRDJ3, with D unclear. The germline V gene has CDR1 GEAIGNYY and CDR2 EKD. V gave up 0 bases and J gave up 0 bases, with 11 bases separating them. This CDR3 comprises 18 residues. CDR3 in DNA: TGTGCCTGTGACACCTTGCGGATTCGCTCCTGGGACACCCGACAGATGTTTTTC. Translating it yields CACDTLRIRSWDTRQMFF.